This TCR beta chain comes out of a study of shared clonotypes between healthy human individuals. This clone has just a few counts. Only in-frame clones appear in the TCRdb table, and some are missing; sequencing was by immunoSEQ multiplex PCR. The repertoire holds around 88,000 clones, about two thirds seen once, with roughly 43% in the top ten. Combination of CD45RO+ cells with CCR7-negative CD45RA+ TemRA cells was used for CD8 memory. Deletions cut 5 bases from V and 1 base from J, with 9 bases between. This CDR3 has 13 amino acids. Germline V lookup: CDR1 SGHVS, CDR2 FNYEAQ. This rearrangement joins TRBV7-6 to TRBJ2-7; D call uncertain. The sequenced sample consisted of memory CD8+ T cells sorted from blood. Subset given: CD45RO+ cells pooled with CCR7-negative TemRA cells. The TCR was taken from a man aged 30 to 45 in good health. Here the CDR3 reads CASSPSNSYEQYF. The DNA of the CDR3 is TGTGCCAGCAGCCCCTCCAATTCCTACGAGCAGTACTTC.